These 28 T cell receptor beta chains share one sample of origin, sequenced in a study of T-cell reconstitution after alpha-beta-depleted transplantation in children. The library targeted TCRbeta and was prepared with unique molecular identifiers. TCRdb re-analysed the PCR reads in MiXCR, keeping a single row per CDR3 protein. Among about 580,000 distinct CDR3 sequences listed, roughly 30% were seen once. Sequences were derived from PBMCs, sampled before TCRalphabeta/CD19-depleted stem cell transplant. These receptors originate from a boy younger than two with Wiskott-Aldrich syndrome, due to receive a stem cell transplant.

This clonotype turned up a few times. The rearrangement joins TRBV12-3 or TRBV12-4 to TRBJ2-1, with no clear D. Trimming cost V 9 bases and J 11 bases, with 20 bases left between them. The CDR3 has 13 residues. The CDR3 region has the DNA TGTGCCAGTCGATTCGAGTCATCCAAGCAGCAGTTCTTC. Protein sequence: CASRFESSKQQFF.

The CDR3 coding sequence is TGCAGTGCTAGGAGGGCGGGAGGGCCGTTGACAGATACGCAGTATTTT. Protein sequence: CSARRAGGPLTDTQYF. The chain carries TRBV20-1 and TRBJ2-3; 9 bases line up with TRBD2. The CDR3 length is 16 residues. V trimming: 3 bases; J trimming: 3 bases; junction bases outside the gene matches: 10. Germline values: CDR1 DFQATT, CDR2 SNEGSKA (reference sequence).

J is TRBJ2-7 and V is TRBV29-1; no reliable D call. Trimming removed 4 bases at V and 6 bases at J, with 13 bases between. The CDR3 is 12 amino acids. Germline V CDR1 and CDR2: SQVTM, ANQGSEA. The CDR3 reads CSVAPSGGEQYF. CDR3 bases: TGCAGCGTTGCTCCCTCCGGTGGCGAGCAGTACTTC.

This clonotype was found a few times. The genes are TRBV24-1 and TRBJ2-7; 7 nucleotides align to TRBD1. The CDR3 runs to 13 residues. V shed 7 bases, J shed 5 bases, and the junction held 7 bases outside the gene matches. CDR1 and CDR2 from the germline V gene are KGHDR and SFDVKD. The CDR3 sequence is CATRQTGTNEQYF. The CDR3 DNA reads TGTGCCACCAGGCAGACAGGGACCAACGAGCAGTACTTC.

This clonotype was counted between two and nine times. This rearrangement joins TRBV24-1 to TRBJ2-3; D remains unclear. The CDR3 is 11 residues long. Trimming removed 6 bases at V and 5 bases at J, with 5 bases between. The germline V gene encodes CDR1 KGHDR and CDR2 SFDVKD. The CDR3 nucleotides read TGTGCCACCAGTTTTAGAGATACGCAGTATTTT. Translating gives CATSFRDTQYF.

This chain joins TRBV6-1 and TRBJ2-2; no definite D call. The germline gives CDR1 MNHNS, CDR2 SASEGT. The CDR3 contains 14 residues. V lost 6 bases to trimming and J lost 1 base, with 9 bases between them. The CDR3 region has the DNA TGTGCCAGCAGCGGTTTGGGGAACACCGGGGAGCTGTTTTTT. This gives the protein CASSGLGNTGELFF.

V is TRBV4-1 and J is TRBJ2-2; D possibly uses TRBD1 or TRBD2 (5 bases each). The V gene's germline CDR1 is MGHRA and CDR2 YSYEKL. V lost 0 bases and J lost 7, with 9 bases in between. The CDR3 is 14 amino acids. The CDR3 region is CASSQDWGNGELFF. The CDR3 DNA follows: TGCGCCAGCAGCCAAGATTGGGGGAACGGGGAGCTGTTTTTT.

This clonotype was recorded a few times. The chain is built from TRBV20-1 and TRBJ2-1; D is possibly TRBD1 or TRBD2 (6 bases each). Germline CDR1 and CDR2: DFQATT and SNEGSKA (reference sequence). Between the trimmed V and J ends, which lost 5 bases and 10 bases, there was a span of 12 bases. There are 11 residues in the CDR3. This CDR3 reads CSARRGVEQFF. Written as DNA, the CDR3 is TGCAGTGCTCGGAGGGGGGTCGAGCAGTTCTTC.

The chain carries TRBV7-3 and TRBJ2-1, with 9 bases fitting TRBD1. After removal of 4 bases from V and 6 bases from J, the junction contained 7 bases not matched to a gene. CDR3 length: 15 residues. The V gene's germline CDR1 is SGHTA and CDR2 FQGTGA. CDR3 in DNA: TGTGCCAGCAGCTCGAGGACAGGGGATCGCAATGAGCAGTTCTTC. Protein: CASSSRTGDRNEQFF.

The chain joins TRBV9 to TRBJ1-5; D uncertain. The CDR3 is 13 residues long. Germline V gives CDR1 SGDLS, CDR2 YYNGEE. V lost 0 bases to trimming and J lost 6 bases, with 7 bases between them. The CDR3 region is CASSVGMGQPQHF. The CDR3 DNA is TGTGCCAGCAGCGTAGGAATGGGTCAGCCCCAGCATTTT.

The table lists this clonotype with a few counts. V gene TRBV20-1 combines with J gene TRBJ2-5; D unresolved. V shed 3 bases and J shed 2 bases, with 13 bases lying between them. The CDR3 spans 14 residues. CDR1 is DFQATT, CDR2 SNEGSKA, per germline (reference sequence). The CDR3 reads CSARVGSRQETQYF. The CDR3 bases are TGCAGTGCTAGGGTGGGGTCTAGGCAAGAGACCCAGTACTTC.

The V and J genes are TRBV7-9 and TRBJ2-1; TRBD1 might be the D (5 bases). Germline values: CDR1 SEHNR, CDR2 FQNEAQ (reference sequence). Deletions cut 1 base from V and 5 bases from J, with 9 bases between. The CDR3 sequence is 14 residues long. CDR3 DNA sequence: TGTGCCAGCAGCTTAGTCCCAGGGAACAATGAGCAGTTCTTC. Encoded protein: CASSLVPGNNEQFF.

This clonotype has more than one count but fewer than ten. The chain uses TRBV4-1 and TRBJ2-7; TRBD2 matches 12 bases. This CDR3 is 18 amino acids long. Germline trimming cut 1 base from V and 2 bases from J; bases unmatched to any gene: 9. Germline values: CDR1 MGHRA, CDR2 YSYEKL. The CDR3 coding sequence is TGCGCCAGCAGCCAAGCAGAACTAGCGGGAGGCCCCCCCTACGAGCAGTACTTC. This translates into CASSQAELAGGPPYEQYF.

There are a few counts of this clonotype. The rearrangement uses TRBV14 and TRBJ2-7; a weak D match, TRBD1 (5 bases). The CDR3 length is 17 residues. Germline V gene sequence: CDR1 SGHDN, CDR2 FVKESK. Trimming took 1 base from V and 2 from J, leaving 18 bases between them. The CDR3 sequence: CASSQAMSRQFAYEQYF. CDR3 nucleotides: TGTGCCAGCAGCCAAGCGATGTCGAGACAGTTTGCCTACGAGCAGTACTTC.

As to this clonotype: The germline gene is not matched at one end of the junction; a read error may be the cause. This chain links TRBV10-2 with TRBJ2-2, with 11 bases identical to TRBD1. CDR3 length: 20 amino acids. Germline V gene data show CDR1 as WSHSY and CDR2 as SAAADI. The CDR3 protein is CASSESAQDRGRWNAGELFF. CDR3 nucleotides: TGCGCCAGCAGTGAGTCGGCCCAGGACAGGGGGCGGTGGAACGCCGGGGAGCTGTTTTTT.

CDR3 bases: TGTGCCAGCAGTTCCGGACGGGAGAACACTGAAGCTTTCTTT. It codes for CASSSGRENTEAFF. The V and J genes are TRBV6-5 and TRBJ1-1; no clear D. CDR1 is MNHEY and CDR2 is SVGAGI in the germline V gene. The CDR3 runs 14 residues. V lost 4 bases and J 1 base, leaving 10 bases between the germline ends.

The chain couples TRBV5-1 to TRBJ1-6, with TRBD1 identical over 8 bases. Germline loops: CDR1 SGHRS, CDR2 YFSETQ. CDR3 length: 16 residues. Trimming took 4 bases from V and 9 from J; bases not matched to a gene: 12. CDR3 sequence: CASSATRQGTGSPLHF. Here the CDR3 DNA reads TGCGCCAGCAGCGCCACAAGACAGGGGACGGGTTCACCCCTCCACTTT.

V is TRBV15 and J is TRBJ2-1; no clear D. Germline assignment: CDR1 LNHNV and CDR2 YYDKDF (reference sequence). The CDR3 contains 14 residues. The germline V and J ends were trimmed by 5 bases and 13 bases, with 21 bases remaining between them. CDR3 residues: CATSWSGAAKTQFF. Written as DNA, the CDR3 is TGTGCCACCAGCTGGTCCGGTGCGGCAAAAACCCAGTTCTTC.

CDR3 coding DNA: TGCAGTGTGGTGAAGGGTGGTGATACGCAGTATTTT. Translation: CSVVKGGDTQYF. The chain joins TRBV20-1 to TRBJ2-3; no clear D. There are 12 residues in the CDR3. Trimming pared 7 bases from V and 6 bases from J, leaving 14 bases between. The germline V gene has CDR1 DFQATT and CDR2 SNEGSKA (reference sequence).

The V call is TRBV2, the J call TRBJ2-3; no definite D call. CDR1 and CDR2 from the germline V gene are SNHLY and FYNNEI. This CDR3 comprises 14 residues. The V end was cut by 7 bases, the J end by 0 bases, with 11 bases between. CDR3 nucleotides: TGTGCCAGCACGCGGTTTTTTAGCACAGATACGCAGTATTTT. Its protein is CASTRFFSTDTQYF.

J is TRBJ1-1 and V is TRBV20-1; maybe TRBD1 (5 bases). This CDR3 comprises 13 residues. V was trimmed by 6 bases and J by 0 bases, leaving 11 bases between them. Germline V gene lookup returns CDR1 DFQATT and CDR2 SNEGSKA (reference sequence). The CDR3 loop is CSAIGTVNTEAFF. The CDR3 DNA is TGCAGTGCCATTGGGACCGTGAACACTGAAGCTTTCTTT.

This clonotype was seen a handful of times. J is TRBJ2-1 and V is TRBV10-3; TRBD2 matches at 13 bases. Unmatched junction bases numbered 0, after V lost 4 bases and J lost 6 bases. The CDR3 contains 14 residues. Per the germline V gene, CDR1 is ENHRY and CDR2 is SYGVKD. CDR3 residues: CAISGTSGGNEQFF. As DNA, the CDR3 is TGTGCCATCAGTGGGACTAGCGGGGGCAATGAGCAGTTCTTC.

This clonotype was picked up a small number of times. This sequence joins TRBV7-2 and TRBJ1-5, with TRBD1 as a possible D gene (5 bases). Trimming took off 1 base at V and 4 bases at J, with 11 bases between the two ends. The CDR3 sequence is 15 residues long. Germline V gene lookup returns CDR1 SGHTA and CDR2 FQGNSA. CDR3 sequence (DNA): TGTGCCAGCAGCTTAGTTACAGGAGCAAATCAGCCCCAGCATTTT. The encoded protein is CASSLVTGANQPQHF.

This chain links TRBV13 with TRBJ2-5; D is ambiguous. This CDR3 contains 17 residues. V was pared by 5 bases and J by 2 bases, with 21 bases between. Germline-derived CDR1 and CDR2 are PRHDT and FYEKMQ (reference sequence). CDR3 coding DNA: TGTGCCAGCAGCGCACGTGGAAGGTGGCAGCTTCAAGAGACCCAGTACTTC. Translated: CASSARGRWQLQETQYF.

The chain joins TRBV27 to TRBJ1-6; D not certain. Germline loops: CDR1 MNHEY, CDR2 SMNVEV (reference sequence). The CDR3 loop spans 13 amino acids. The V gene lost 2 bases and the J gene lost 5 bases, with 4 bases spanning the gap. The CDR3 is CASSLIHNSPLHF. The CDR3 DNA sequence: TGTGCCAGCAGTTTAATCCATAATTCACCCCTCCACTTT.

This chain connects TRBV7-3 to TRBJ2-4, with D hard to call. V was pared by 6 bases and J by 10 bases, with 4 bases between. The CDR3 sequence is 9 residues long. CDR1 and CDR2 from the germline V gene are SGHTA and FQGTGA. CDR3: CASSWIQYF. The CDR3 DNA reads TGTGCCAGCAGTTGGATTCAGTACTTC.

The chain's CDR3 is CSAIGGSGRYNEQFF. CDR3 sequence (DNA): TGCAGCGCTATCGGGGGGAGCGGGAGATACAATGAGCAGTTCTTC. The genes are TRBV29-1 and TRBJ2-1, with TRBD2 identical over 8 bases. CDR3 size: 15 residues. The V and J ends lost 7 bases and 4 bases, in that order; junction bases with no gene match: 12. Germline values: CDR1 SQVTM, CDR2 ANQGSEA.

This clonotype was seen once. The chain employs TRBV6-5 and TRBJ2-3, with 7 bases matching TRBD1. Germline V gene sequence: CDR1 MNHEY, CDR2 SVGAGI. This CDR3 is built from 15 residues. V was clipped by 2 bases and J by 4 bases; unmatched bases: 6. The CDR3 DNA follows: TGTGCCAGCAGTTACCACAGGGGTAGCGCAGATACGCAGTATTTT. It specifies CASSYHRGSADTQYF.